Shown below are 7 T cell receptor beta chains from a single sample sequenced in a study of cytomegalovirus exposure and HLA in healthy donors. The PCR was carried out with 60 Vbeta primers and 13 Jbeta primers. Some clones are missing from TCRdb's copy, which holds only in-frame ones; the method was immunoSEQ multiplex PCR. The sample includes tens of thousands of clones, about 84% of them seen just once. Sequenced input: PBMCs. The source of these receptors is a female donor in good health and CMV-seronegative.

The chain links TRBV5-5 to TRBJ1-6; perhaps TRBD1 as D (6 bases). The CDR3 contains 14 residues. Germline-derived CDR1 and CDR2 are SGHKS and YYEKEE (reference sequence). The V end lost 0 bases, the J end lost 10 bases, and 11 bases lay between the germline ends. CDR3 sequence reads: CASSLEQGLSPLHF. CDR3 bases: TGTGCCAGCAGCTTGGAACAGGGATTATCACCCCTCCACTTT. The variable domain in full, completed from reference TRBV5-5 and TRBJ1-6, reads DAGVTQSPTHLIKTRGQQVTLRCSPISGHKSVSWYQQVLGQGPQFIFQYYEKEERGRGNFPDRFSARQFPNYSSELNVNALLLGDSALYLCASSLEQGLSPLHFGNGTRLTVT.

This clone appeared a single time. The CDR3: CASSQVGRDRAETQYF. For the CDR3, the DNA is TGCGCCAGCAGCCAAGTAGGACGGGACAGGGCAGAGACCCAGTACTTC. V usage is TRBV4-1 and J usage is TRBJ2-5, with 9 bases identical to TRBD1. Germline V gives CDR1 MGHRA, CDR2 YSYEKL. Unmatched junction bases numbered 7, after V lost 1 base and J lost 4 bases. This CDR3 region has 16 residues.

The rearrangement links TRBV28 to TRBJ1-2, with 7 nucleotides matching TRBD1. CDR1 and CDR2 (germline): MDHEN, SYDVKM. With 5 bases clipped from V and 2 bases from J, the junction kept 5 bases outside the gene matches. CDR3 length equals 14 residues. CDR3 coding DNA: TGTGCCAGCAGTCGGGACAGAGGAAACTATGGCTACACCTTC. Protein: CASSRDRGNYGYTF.

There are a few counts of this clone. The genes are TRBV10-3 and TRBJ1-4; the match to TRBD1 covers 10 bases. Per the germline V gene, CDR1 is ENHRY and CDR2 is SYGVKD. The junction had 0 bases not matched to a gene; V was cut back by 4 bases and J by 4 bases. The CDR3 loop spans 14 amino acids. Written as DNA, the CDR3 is TGTGCCATCAGTGGGACAGGGGGTAATGAAAAACTGTTTTTT. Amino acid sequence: CAISGTGGNEKLFF.

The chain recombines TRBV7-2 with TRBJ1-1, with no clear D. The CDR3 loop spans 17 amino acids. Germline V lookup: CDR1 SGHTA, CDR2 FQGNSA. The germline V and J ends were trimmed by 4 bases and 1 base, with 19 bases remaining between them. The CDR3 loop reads CASSSRGVGLKNTEAFF. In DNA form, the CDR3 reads TGTGCCAGCAGCTCCCGGGGTGTCGGGCTTAAGAACACTGAAGCTTTCTTT. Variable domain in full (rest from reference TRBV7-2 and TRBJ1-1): GAGVSQSPSNKVTEKGKDVELRCDPISGHTALYWYRQSLGQGLEFLIYFQGNSAPDKSGLPSDRFSAERTGGSVSTLTIQRTQQEDSAVYLCASSSRGVGLKNTEAFFGQGTRLTVV.

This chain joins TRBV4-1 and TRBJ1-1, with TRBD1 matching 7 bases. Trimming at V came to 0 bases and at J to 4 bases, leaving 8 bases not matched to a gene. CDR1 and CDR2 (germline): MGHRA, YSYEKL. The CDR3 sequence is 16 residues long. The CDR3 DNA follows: TGCGCCAGCAGCCAAGATATCGGGCAGGGGGTCACTGAAGCTTTCTTT. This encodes CASSQDIGQGVTEAFF.

The CDR3 region is CASSLSGMNTEAFF. The CDR3 DNA reads TGCGCCAGCAGCCTCAGTGGTATGAACACTGAAGCTTTCTTT. The chain combines TRBV4-3 with TRBJ1-1; no firm D call. CDR1 and CDR2 from the germline V gene are LGHNA and YSLEER. V lost 4 bases and J lost 0, with 9 bases in between. The CDR3 consists of 14 residues.